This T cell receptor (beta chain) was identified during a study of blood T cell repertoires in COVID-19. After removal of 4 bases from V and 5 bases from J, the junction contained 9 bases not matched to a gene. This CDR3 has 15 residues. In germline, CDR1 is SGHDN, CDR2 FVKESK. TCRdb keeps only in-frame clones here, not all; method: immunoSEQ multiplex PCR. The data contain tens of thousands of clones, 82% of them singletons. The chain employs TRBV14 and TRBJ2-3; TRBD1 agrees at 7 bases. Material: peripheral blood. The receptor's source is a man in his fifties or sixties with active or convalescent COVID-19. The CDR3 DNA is TGTGCCAGCAGCCCTCGACAGGGAAAGAAAGATACGCAGTATTTT. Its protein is CASSPRQGKKDTQYF.